This TCR beta chain is drawn from a study of cytomegalovirus exposure and HLA in healthy donors. Turning to this clone: Its antigen remains unknown.

Both 60 Vbeta primers and 13 Jbeta primers went into the PCR. TCRdb keeps only in-frame clones here, not all; method: immunoSEQ multiplex PCR. The table has about 82,000 clones, more than 55% seen once. Looked up from germline, CDR1 is MDHEN and CDR2 is SYDVKM. The ends lost 5 bases at V and 2 bases at J; junction bases unmatched: 5. This CDR3 has 15 amino acids. Study conclusions and caveats: In an earlier analysis, about 87% or about 30%: the productive usage of most TCR beta V segments. Cytomegalovirus status was reportedly diagnosed by the classifier with high specificity and sensitivity. TRBV6-2, TRBV6-3 and other indistinguishable V segments were excluded.

The chain carries TRBV28 and TRBJ1-1, with 10 bases that match TRBD1. The sample comprised PBMCs. The TCR originated in a woman in her forties or fifties in good health and CMV-seropositive. Here the CDR3 DNA reads TGTGCCAGCAGTCCTTGGACAGGGGGTAACACTGAAGCTTTCTTT. This sequence encodes CASSPWTGGNTEAFF.